This T cell receptor beta chain derives from a study of Ad26.COV2.S vaccination and SARS-CoV-2 variants. Assay used: immunoSEQ multiplex PCR; TCRdb lists only in-frame clones, some missing. This table has about 350,000 clones, around 84% appearing once. Deletions cut 6 bases from V and 6 bases from J, with 12 bases between. The CDR3 is made up of 13 amino acids. The V gene's germline CDR1 is MGHRA and CDR2 YSYEKL. Stated treatment: roughly 20 received Ad26.COV2.S at low or high dose, single or two shots; 5 received placebo; per-sample allocation not given. Collection of samples fell on day 63 after the first vaccine or placebo injection.

The chain joins TRBV4-1 to TRBJ2-1; D not resolved. The receptor's source is a person aged 18-60 years who received the Ad26.COV2.S COVID-19 vaccine or a placebo. Material: peripheral blood, obtained in a trial of Ad26.COV2.S vaccine versus placebo. CDR3 sequence reads: CASSRVLGNEQFF. CDR3 sequence (DNA): TGCGCCAGCAGTCGAGTGTTAGGCAATGAGCAGTTCTTC.